The next 21 T cell receptor beta chains were all read from a single sample in a study of HIV-infected patients and healthy controls. Reverse transcription used about 500 ng RNA and constant-region primers for alpha and beta. Alpha and beta chain libraries were made separately by chain-specific third strand synthesis with multiplexing indices. TCRdb re-analysed the 5' RACE reads in MiXCR, keeping a single row per CDR3 protein. The table records under 20,000 distinct CDR3 sequences, 9% to 9.5% of them present only once. Whole blood was used without fractionation, so all unsorted peripheral T cells were included. The sequencing input was blood. These receptors came from an adult in good health.

Many counts were recorded for this clonotype. The chain links TRBV10-3 to TRBJ2-1; TRBD2 matches 12 bases. CDR3 length equals 18 residues. Germline CDR1 is ENHRY and CDR2 is SYGVKD. V dropped 6 bases and J dropped 0; count of bases not matched to a gene: 9. The CDR3 bases are TGTGCCATCAGCGCGGGACTAGCGGGTGGACGCTCCTACAATGAGCAGTTCTTC. Translation gives CAISAGLAGGRSYNEQFF.

In its sample, this clonotype was seen many times. This chain links TRBV20-1 with TRBJ2-3; 11 bases map to TRBD2. There are 15 residues in the CDR3. Per germline, CDR1 DFQATT and CDR2 SNEGSKA (reference sequence). V shed 4 bases, J shed 2 bases, and the junction held 5 bases outside the gene matches. As DNA, the CDR3 is TGCAGTGCTATTGGGACTAGCGGATACACAGATACGCAGTATTTT. Translated: CSAIGTSGYTDTQYF.

The table lists this clonotype with many counts. The rearrangement joins TRBV2 to TRBJ2-1, with a weak D call TRBD1 (6 bases). Germline CDR1 is SNHLY and CDR2 is FYNNEI. There are 11 residues in the CDR3. CDR3 residues: CGSQGFNEQFF. CDR3 bases: TGTGGTAGCCAGGGGTTCAATGAGCAGTTCTTC.

This clonotype is medium-sized in the sample. This chain joins TRBV7-9 and TRBJ2-1; 11 nucleotides align to TRBD2. Germline lookup yields CDR1 SEHNR and CDR2 FQNEAQ (reference sequence). V was pared by 4 bases and J by 6 bases, with 5 bases of the junction left unmatched. The CDR3 spans 15 residues. The CDR3 region has the DNA TGTGCCAGCAGCTCGACTAGCGGGAATATCAATGAGCAGTTCTTC. Its protein product is CASSSTSGNINEQFF.

The rearrangement links TRBV20-1 to TRBJ2-2, with 8 bases fitting TRBD2. This CDR3 region has 16 residues. Germline V CDR1 and CDR2: DFQATT, SNEGSKA (reference sequence). V was pared by 0 bases and J by 4 bases, with 7 bases of the junction left unmatched. DNA for the CDR3: TGCAGTGCTAGAGACGAGCGGGAGCGGTTCACCGGGGAGCTGTTTTTT. This translates into CSARDERERFTGELFF.

The sample holds a few counts of this clonotype. This chain joins TRBV10-3 and TRBJ1-2; the match to TRBD1 covers 8 bases. This CDR3 spans 13 amino acids. CDR1 is ENHRY and CDR2 is SYGVKD in the germline V gene. V was pared by 9 bases and J by 7 bases, with 10 bases of the junction left unmatched. The CDR3 loop is CAIESRQGIGYTF. The CDR3 DNA sequence: TGTGCCATAGAATCACGACAGGGGATTGGCTACACCTTC.

There are a few counts of this clonotype. V is TRBV6-5 and J is TRBJ2-3, with D perhaps assigned TRBD1 or TRBD2 (5 bases each). The CDR3 length is 15 residues. Germline CDR1 and CDR2: MNHEY and SVGAGI. Trimming pared 6 bases from V and 2 bases from J, leaving 15 bases between. The CDR3, as DNA: TGTGCCAGCAGCCTCTACGGGGCCCCCACAGATACGCAGTATTTT. Its protein is CASSLYGAPTDTQYF.

By sample fraction, this clonotype is medium-sized. The gene calls are TRBV12-3 or TRBV12-4 and TRBJ1-5; no definite D call. V lost 7 bases and J lost 4, with 17 bases in between. This CDR3 contains 15 residues. The CDR3 nucleotides are TGTGCCAGCACCACGACCCCGGGCCTGAATCAGCCCCAGCATTTT. Its translation: CASTTTPGLNQPQHF.

This clonotype is medium-sized (0.01 to 0.1%) within its sample. The J gene is TRBJ2-3, the V gene TRBV10-3; 8 bases agree with TRBD2. With V trimmed by 11 bases and J by 3 bases, 13 bases remained unmatched. CDR3 length equals 15 residues. Germline V gene sequence: CDR1 ENHRY, CDR2 SYGVKD. The CDR3 region has the DNA TGTGCCTCGCGAGGCGGGAGGCAGGGGACAGATACGCAGTATTTT. As protein: CASRGGRQGTDTQYF.

This clonotype was found a few times. The genes are TRBV4-3 and TRBJ2-2; the D gene is possibly TRBD2 (6 bases). Germline V gene data show CDR1 as LGHNA and CDR2 as YSLEER. The V and J ends lost 0 bases and 7 bases respectively, with 12 bases between them. The CDR3 length is 15 residues. In DNA form, the CDR3 reads TGCGCCAGCAGCCAAGACAGTAGCGGAGTCGGGGAGCTGTTTTTT. Protein: CASSQDSSGVGELFF.

This clonotype is categorized as medium-sized (0.01 to 0.1%). The chain combines TRBV4-3 with TRBJ2-5; D is unclear. V shed 1 base and J shed 5 bases, with 11 bases lying between them. Per the germline V gene, CDR1 is LGHNA and CDR2 is YSLEER. The CDR3 extends over 14 amino acids. The CDR3 sequence: CASSQGLETETQYF. The CDR3 nucleotides are TGCGCCAGCAGCCAAGGTCTAGAGACGGAGACCCAGTACTTC.

As regards this clonotype: This sequence may be a read error, since a much larger clone differs from it by one base. The chain uses TRBV7-2 and TRBJ2-5; D not certain. CDR3 length equals 13 residues. Germline V lookup: CDR1 SGHTA, CDR2 FQGNSA. Trimming stripped 3 bases from V and 9 bases from J, with 14 bases between. CDR3 sequence (DNA): TGTGCCAGCAGCTTCCTAGTATTCACGGCCCAGTACTTC. It translates to CASSFLVFTAQYF.

This clonotype was seen many times. In DNA form, the CDR3 reads TGTGCCAGCGGAAACAGGGACACGAACACTGAAGCTTTCTTT. This sequence encodes CASGNRDTNTEAFF. V gene TRBV27 combines with J gene TRBJ1-1, with D maybe TRBD1 (6 bases). Germline V CDR1 and CDR2: MNHEY, SMNVEV (reference sequence). This CDR3 spans 14 amino acids. The germline V and J ends were trimmed by 8 bases and 1 base, with 14 bases remaining between them.

This clonotype turned up a few times. V usage is TRBV20-1 and J usage is TRBJ1-5, with D perhaps matching TRBD1 (6 bases). The CDR3 has 14 residues. V gave up 4 bases and J gave up 7 bases, with 17 bases separating them. Germline lookup yields CDR1 DFQATT and CDR2 SNEGSKA (reference sequence). The CDR3 spells CSATWTDLDQPQHF. In DNA, the CDR3 is TGCAGTGCTACATGGACAGATCTAGACCAGCCCCAGCATTTT.

Judged by abundance, this clonotype is medium-sized. The chain employs TRBV29-1 and TRBJ2-5, with 9 bases matching TRBD1. Germline V gene lookup returns CDR1 SQVTM and CDR2 ANQGSEA. The length of the CDR3 is 14 residues. V lost 1 base to trimming and J lost 4 bases; unmatched junction nucleotides: 4. The CDR3 bases are TGCAGCGTTGAAGGGGACAGGGAAAGAGAGACCCAGTACTTC. Amino acids: CSVEGDRERETQYF. The full variable domain, rest sourced from reference TRBV29-1 and TRBJ2-5, is SAVISQKPSRDICQRGTSLTIQCQVDSQVTMMFWYRQQPGQSLTLIATANQGSEATYESGFVIDKFPISRPNLTFSTLTVSNMSPEDSSIYLCSVEGDRERETQYFGPGTRLLVL.

The sample holds many counts of this clonotype. The V gene is TRBV6-5, the J gene TRBJ2-4; D is undetermined. The V gene lost 6 bases and the J gene lost 0 bases, with 12 bases spanning the gap. The germline V gene has CDR1 MNHEY and CDR2 SVGAGI. The CDR3 contains 15 residues. The CDR3 coding sequence is TGTGCCAGCAGCCCCGACATTCTAGCCAAAAACATTCAGTACTTC. Encoded protein: CASSPDILAKNIQYF.

The rearrangement links TRBV30 to TRBJ2-1; 8 positions match TRBD2. Germline values: CDR1 GTSNPN, CDR2 SVGIG (reference sequence). The CDR3 has 15 amino acids. Losses at the gene ends were 3 bases for V and 7 bases for J; bases not matched to a gene: 11. CDR3 amino acids: CAWRLIAGLMNEQFF. The CDR3 DNA reads TGTGCCTGGAGGCTTATAGCGGGACTGATGAATGAGCAGTTCTTC. Variable domain in full (rest from reference TRBV30 and TRBJ2-1): SQTIHQWPATLVQPVGSPLSLECTVEGTSNPNLYWYRQAAGRGLQLLFYSVGIGQISSEVPQNLSASRPQDRQFILSSKKLLLSDSGFYLCAWRLIAGLMNEQFFGPGTRLTVL.

This clonotype appeared many times. This sequence joins TRBV29-1 and TRBJ1-1; D perhaps matches TRBD1 (6 bases). The CDR3 is 13 amino acids. Germline V lookup: CDR1 SQVTM, CDR2 ANQGSEA. V lost 1 base to trimming and J lost 4 bases, with 10 bases between them. For the CDR3, the DNA is TGCAGCGTTGAAGTGGGGGGGCCCACTGAAGCTTTCTTT. Amino acids: CSVEVGGPTEAFF.

By its share, this clonotype is medium-sized (0.01 to 0.1%). The chain has TRBV5-1 and TRBJ2-5; D gene unclear. Germline CDR1 is SGHRS and CDR2 is YFSETQ. V dropped 1 base and J dropped 2 bases, with 9 bases sitting between them. This CDR3 comprises 14 residues. The CDR3 DNA follows: TGCGCCAGCAGCTTGACGAGAAGACAAGAGACCCAGTACTTC. Translated: CASSLTRRQETQYF.

This clonotype was counted ten times or more. V is TRBV15 and J is TRBJ1-1; 9 bases are a match to TRBD1. This CDR3 is built from 16 residues. The V gene's germline CDR1 is LNHNV and CDR2 YYDKDF (reference sequence). The trim removed 0 bases at V and 5 bases at J, leaving 7 bases unmatched. The CDR3 DNA sequence: TGTGCCACCAGCAGAGATCTGAGACAGGGGGGGACTGAAGCTTTCTTT. This sequence encodes CATSRDLRQGGTEAFF.

This clonotype is termed medium-sized. V and J are TRBV6-6 and TRBJ2-5; D is ambiguous. The CDR3 runs 11 residues. The germline CDR1 and CDR2 sequences are MNHNY and SVGAGI (reference sequence). Trimming shortened V by 6 bases and J by 3 bases, and 5 bases separated the two germline ends. CDR3 residues: CASRTEETQYF. DNA of the CDR3: TGTGCCAGCAGAACCGAAGAGACCCAGTACTTC.